This is a list of T cell receptor beta chains from one sample in a study of T cells in Graves' hyperthyroidism and ophthalmopathy. MiXCR, run by TCRdb on the multiplex PCR reads, gives a single entry per CDR3 protein. The sample holds under 200,000 distinct CDR3 sequences, about 9.4% seen once. The sample taken for sequencing was blood. These receptors all come from a woman younger than 30 with Graves' hyperthyroidism that later progressed to Graves' ophthalmopathy. CDR3s include the opening cysteine and the closing phenylalanine or tryptophan. A D gene is named only where the DNA matches it firmly. Clone sizes are given selectively: once, few, many, or a class where the clone is expanded.

TRBV11-2	many	NA	TRBJ2-7	CASRLPGTKTYEQYF	TGTGCCAGCAGACTACCCGGGACAAAGACCTACGAGCAGTACTTC
TRBV7-8	many	TRBD2	TRBJ2-1	CASSLRRTSGRGEQFF	TGTGCCAGCAGCCTCCGTCGGACTAGCGGGAGGGGGGAGCAGTTCTTC
TRBV9	many	NA	TRBJ1-6	CASSVQAGNSPLHF	TGTGCCAGCAGCGTGCAGGCCGGTAATTCACCCCTCCACTTT
TRBV18	NA	NA	TRBJ1-2	CASSPGGALANYGYTF	TGTGCCAGCTCACCCGGGGGGGCGTTAGCTAACTATGGCTACACCTTC
TRBV20-1	few	TRBD2	TRBJ2-3	CSATGLDRPDTQYF	TGCAGTGCCACGGGACTAGATCGACCCGATACGCAGTATTTT
TRBV20-1	many	TRBD2	TRBJ2-5	CSARPSGLQETQYF	TGCAGTGCTCGCCCTAGCGGGTTACAAGAGACCCAGTACTTC
TRBV30	NA	NA	TRBJ1-2	CAWSAPRHSGPNYGYTF	TGTGCCTGGAGTGCCCCCCGTCACTCTGGGCCTAACTATGGCTACACCTTC
TRBV5-1	many	NA	TRBJ1-1	CASSLAGSTEAFF	TGTGCCAGCAGTTTAGCAGGGAGCACTGAAGCTTTCTTT
TRBV19	NA	NA	TRBJ1-2	CASSKRQDGYTF	TGTGCCAGTAGTAAACGACAGGACGGCTACACCTTC
TRBV27	many	TRBD1	TRBJ1-6	CASKDTGGNSPLHF	TGTGCCAGCAAAGATACAGGGGGAAATTCACCCCTCCACTTT
TRBV2	many	NA	TRBJ1-1	CASSATGFNTEAFF	TGTGCCAGCAGTGCTACAGGCTTCAACACTGAAGCTTTCTTT
TRBV28	many	NA	TRBJ2-5	CASSFLGRQDQETQYF	TGTGCCAGCAGTTTTCTAGGGCGACAGGACCAAGAGACCCAGTACTTC
TRBV19	many	NA	TRBJ2-1	CASSIVETANEQFF	TGTGCCAGTAGTATAGTTGAGACAGCAAATGAGCAGTTCTTC
TRBV7-3	many	NA	TRBJ2-2	CASSLLGANTGELFF	TGTGCCAGCAGCTTACTAGGGGCGAACACCGGGGAGCTGTTTTTT
TRBV15	many	NA	TRBJ2-7	CATSRDRREQYF	TGTGCCACCAGCAGAGATCGCCGCGAGCAGTACTTC
TRBV5-6	many	NA	TRBJ1-5	CASSQTSSGAGNQPQHF	TGTGCCAGCAGCCAGACCAGTTCGGGGGCAGGCAATCAGCCCCAGCATTTT
TRBV5-6	many	NA	TRBJ2-2	CASSLATDGLHGELFF	TGTGCCAGCAGCTTGGCCACGGACGGCTTGCACGGGGAGCTGTTTTTT
TRBV20-1	many	TRBD2	TRBJ2-5	CSATPLARVAGIQETQYF	TGCAGTGCTACCCCACTTGCCAGAGTAGCGGGGATCCAAGAGACCCAGTACTTC
TRBV5-4	NA	TRBD2	TRBJ2-5	CASSLLGGGPHQETQYF	TGTGCCAGCAGCTTGCTCGGCGGGGGGCCGCACCAAGAGACCCAGTACTTC
TRBV29-1	few	NA	TRBJ2-5	CSVEDREQETQYF	TGCAGCGTTGAAGATCGGGAACAAGAGACCCAGTACTTC
TRBV3-1	many	NA	TRBJ1-2	CASSQDAWQNYGYTF	TGTGCCAGCAGCCAAGACGCTTGGCAGAACTATGGCTACACCTTC
TRBV19	NA	NA	TRBJ2-1	CASSMVSGRSSYNEQFF	TGTGCCAGTAGTATGGTATCCGGCAGAAGCTCCTACAATGAGCAGTTCTTC
TRBV7-2	many	TRBD2	TRBJ2-5	CASSLSLAGGRETQYF	TGTGCCAGCAGCTTATCCTTAGCGGGGGGGCGGGAGACCCAGTACTTC
TRBV27	many	TRBD2	TRBJ2-1	CASSLRGLAGLEQFF	TGTGCCAGCAGTTTGCGGGGACTAGCGGGACTTGAGCAGTTCTTC